The 26 T cell receptor beta chains presented below share a single source sample, sequenced in a study of T cell responses to AZD1222 COVID-19 vaccine. Generated by immunoSEQ multiplex PCR, the TCRdb table keeps only in-frame clones and is missing some. The sample holds 25,000 to 40,000 clones, more than 75% seen once. Sample: peripheral blood, taken 28 days after the second AZD1222 dose. The receptors were gathered from an adult who received the AZD1222 COVID-19 vaccine.

The V and J genes are TRBV6-4 and TRBJ1-4; perhaps TRBD1 as D (6 bases). The CDR3 sequence is 15 residues long. V lost 5 bases and J 8 bases, leaving 18 bases between the germline ends. Germline values: CDR1 MRHNA, CDR2 SNTAGT. This chain's CDR3 is CASSFTRQVSEKLFF. Written as DNA, the CDR3 is TGTGCCAGCAGTTTCACTAGACAGGTGAGCGAAAAACTGTTTTTT.

This clone was detected once. V usage is TRBV4-3 and J usage is TRBJ2-7; TRBD2 is a possible D gene (5 bases). CDR3 size: 13 residues. CDR1 LGHNA and CDR2 YSLEER come from the germline V gene. The ends were cut back, 5 bases at V and 4 bases at J, with 12 bases in the middle. The CDR3 bases are TGCGCCAGCAGCAGATGGGCGGGTTACGAGCAGTACTTC. Translation gives CASSRWAGYEQYF.

The chain couples TRBV7-3 to TRBJ1-1, with 10 bases identical to TRBD1. There are 14 residues in the CDR3. V gave up 5 bases and J gave up 1 base; unmatched junction bases: 1. Germline V gene data show CDR1 as SGHTA and CDR2 as FQGTGA. The CDR3 DNA reads as TGTGCCAGCAGCCGACAGGGGGCGAACACTGAAGCTTTCTTT. Translation gives CASSRQGANTEAFF.

The chain combines TRBV7-8 with TRBJ1-1; TRBD1 matches at 8 bases. CDR1 and CDR2 (germline): SGHVS, FQNEAQ. This CDR3 has 15 residues. Trimming cost V 5 bases and J 1 base; bases outside gene matches: 6. CDR3 DNA sequence: TGTGCCAGCAGCCAGAGGACAGGGACGAACACTGAAGCTTTCTTT. This sequence encodes CASSQRTGTNTEAFF.

CDR3 loop: CASSWDRDTQYF. The CDR3 bases are TGTGCCAGCAGCTGGGACCGCGATACGCAGTATTTT. The chain uses TRBV7-3 and TRBJ2-3; the D call may be TRBD1 or TRBD2 (5 bases each). V lost 4 bases, J lost 6 bases, and 8 bases lay in between. This CDR3 has 12 amino acids. Germline CDR1 is SGHTA and CDR2 is FQGTGA.

The V and J genes are TRBV19 and TRBJ1-5; perhaps TRBD1 as D (6 bases). V was shortened by 10 bases and J by 2 bases, with 18 bases between the two germline ends. Germline lookup yields CDR1 LNHDA and CDR2 SQIVND (reference sequence). This CDR3 is 15 amino acids long. CDR3 region: CAIDATGRGNQPQHF. As DNA, the CDR3 is TGTGCCATCGATGCCACAGGGAGGGGCAATCAGCCCCAGCATTTT. Using reference TRBV19 and TRBJ1-5 for the parts outside the CDR3, the full variable domain is DGGITQSPKYLFRKEGQNVTLSCEQNLNHDAMYWYRQDPGQGLRLIYYSQIVNDFQKGDIAEGYSVSREKKESFPLTVTSAQKNPTAFYLCAIDATGRGNQPQHFGDGTRLSIL.

The chain carries TRBV7-2 and TRBJ2-6, with a possible D match to TRBD2 (5 bases). CDR3 length: 15 amino acids. Between the trimmed V and J ends, which lost 8 bases and 4 bases, there was a span of 15 bases. CDR1 is SGHTA and CDR2 is FQGNSA in the germline V gene. CDR3 sequence: CASRGTQGGANVLTF. CDR3 nucleotides: TGTGCCAGCCGGGGAACCCAAGGCGGGGCCAACGTCCTGACTTTC.

This chain connects TRBV3-1 (or the pseudogene TRBV3-2) to TRBJ2-7; D is ambiguous. Trimming cost V 1 base and J 2 bases, with 6 bases left between them. The germline gives CDR1 LGHDT, CDR2 YNNKEL (reference sequence). The CDR3 spans 13 residues. The CDR3 loop reads CASSQALTYEQYF. CDR3 DNA: TGTGCCAGCAGCCAAGCACTTACCTACGAGCAGTACTTC.

V and J are TRBV9 and TRBJ1-4; D gene uncertain. Germline CDR1 and CDR2: SGDLS and YYNGEE. The V and J ends lost 3 bases and 0 bases respectively, with 18 bases between them. The CDR3 covers 18 residues. The CDR3 protein is CASSEGKRTVPTNEKLFF. In DNA form, the CDR3 reads TGTGCCAGCAGCGAGGGAAAGAGGACGGTCCCAACTAATGAAAAACTGTTTTTT.

The chain carries TRBV6-4 and TRBJ2-6; 8 bases map to TRBD1. V was pared by 7 bases and J by 0 bases, with 11 bases of the junction left unmatched. The CDR3 sequence is 18 residues long. Germline V lookup: CDR1 MRHNA, CDR2 SNTAGT. The chain's CDR3 is CASIEDREESSGANVLTF. Here the CDR3 DNA reads TGTGCCAGCATAGAGGACAGGGAAGAGAGCTCTGGGGCCAACGTCCTGACTTTC.

This rearrangement joins TRBV11-1 to TRBJ2-7; D is possibly TRBD1 (6 bases). Trimming shortened V by 5 bases and J by 6 bases, and 20 bases separated the two germline ends. This CDR3 spans 15 amino acids. Germline V gene data show CDR1 as SGHAT and CDR2 as FQDESV (reference sequence). The CDR3 DNA reads TGTGCCAGCAGCCTCAGGGGTGCGTCCCCTCGCGAGCAGTACTTC. As protein: CASSLRGASPREQYF.

V usage is TRBV7-2 and J usage is TRBJ1-1; 7 positions agree with TRBD1. The trim removed 5 bases at V and 5 bases at J, leaving 5 bases unmatched. The CDR3 totals 13 residues. Looked up from germline, CDR1 is SGHTA and CDR2 is FQGNSA. The CDR3 nucleotides read TGTGCCAGCAGCGTACAGGGGTTAACTGAAGCTTTCTTT. Its translation is CASSVQGLTEAFF.

For the CDR3, the DNA is TGCGCCAGCAGCCCCGGACAGGGGGCTTTTTATGGCTACACCTTC. As protein: CASSPGQGAFYGYTF. The chain combines TRBV4-3 with TRBJ1-2; 11 bases fit TRBD1. Trimming cost V 4 bases and J 5 bases; bases outside gene matches: 6. The CDR3 runs 15 residues. Germline V lookup: CDR1 LGHNA, CDR2 YSLEER.

CDR3 bases: TGTGCCAGCAGCCCACCACAGGGGGCCTCTGGAAACACCATATATTTT. Its translation is CASSPPQGASGNTIYF. The V call is TRBV7-9, the J call TRBJ1-3; TRBD1 aligns across 9 bases. J gave up 0 bases and V 5 bases, and 5 bases lay outside the gene matches. The germline V gene encodes CDR1 SEHNR and CDR2 FQNEAQ (reference sequence). CDR3 length equals 16 residues.

The chain employs TRBV5-4 and TRBJ2-2, with 10 bases lining up with TRBD1. The CDR3 spans 15 residues. Germline lookup yields CDR1 SGHNT and CDR2 YYREEE (reference sequence). Losses at the gene ends were 6 bases for V and 5 bases for J; bases not matched to a gene: 7. The CDR3 DNA sequence: TGTGCCAGCAAAAGGACAGGGGGATATACCGGGGAGCTGTTTTTT. Its translation is CASKRTGGYTGELFF.

The rearrangement uses TRBV5-6 and TRBJ2-6; TRBD1 agrees at 11 bases. Germline CDR1 SGHDT, CDR2 YYEEEE. CDR3 length: 18 residues. The V and J ends lost 2 bases and 3 bases, in that order; junction bases with no gene match: 7. The CDR3 region is CASSFGQGALYGANVLTF. Here the CDR3 DNA reads TGTGCCAGCAGCTTTGGACAGGGGGCCCTCTATGGGGCCAACGTCCTGACTTTC.

The chain is built from TRBV29-1 and TRBJ2-7; D perhaps matches TRBD2 (6 bases). The CDR3 has 15 amino acids. Germline CDR1 is SQVTM and CDR2 is ANQGSEA. Trimming took 6 bases from V and 0 from J, leaving 18 bases between them. The CDR3 sequence is CSVGPVEGLSYEQYF. The CDR3 DNA reads TGCAGCGTGGGTCCGGTAGAGGGACTCTCCTACGAGCAGTACTTC.

This chain connects TRBV6-1 to TRBJ2-5, with D possibly called TRBD1 or TRBD2 (5 bases each). This CDR3 comprises 16 residues. V was cut by 0 bases and J by 1 base, with 12 bases left in between. CDR1 is MNHNS, CDR2 SASEGT, per germline. The CDR3 DNA follows: TGTGCCAGCAGTGAAGCGCGTGGGGGTAGCCAAGAGACCCAGTACTTC. Translation: CASSEARGGSQETQYF.

J is TRBJ2-3 and V is TRBV10-3; 8 bases map to TRBD2. The junction had 8 bases not matched to a gene; V was cut back by 7 bases and J by 2 bases. In germline, CDR1 is ENHRY, CDR2 SYGVKD. The CDR3 is 15 residues long. CDR3 loop: CAITDTGGITDTQYF. CDR3 DNA sequence: TGTGCCATCACAGATACGGGGGGGATCACAGATACGCAGTATTTT.

This clone has a single count. At one of its ends the junction is not consistent with the germline gene, which may arise from a read error. The genes are TRBV12-3 or TRBV12-4 and TRBJ2-7; TRBD2 aligns across 10 bases. CDR3 size: 12 residues. CDR3 DNA sequence: TGTGCCAGCAGTTTTTACCTAGCGGGGGTCTCGTTC. Translation gives CASSFYLAGVSF.

This clone was counted once. The J gene is TRBJ2-7, the V gene TRBV7-3; D might be TRBD1 or TRBD2, each matching 5 bases. The germline V gene encodes CDR1 SGHTA and CDR2 FQGTGA. The length of the CDR3 is 18 residues. Trimming took 5 bases from V and 3 from J, leaving 26 bases between them. DNA of the CDR3: TGTGCCAGCAGCCCTTATAACGGCCGGGACCCCAGCTTCTACGAGCAGTACTTC. Protein: CASSPYNGRDPSFYEQYF.

The chain uses TRBV7-6 and TRBJ1-1, with 12 bases that match TRBD1. Germline values: CDR1 SGHVS, CDR2 FNYEAQ. The CDR3 is made up of 15 amino acids. After removal of 8 bases from V and 6 bases from J, the junction contained 10 bases not matched to a gene. CDR3 coding DNA: TGTGCCAGCTCCCCAATGGGACAGGGGGCCTCTGAAGCTTTCTTT. This codes for CASSPMGQGASEAFF.

The V gene is TRBV19, the J gene TRBJ1-2, with no clear D. Germline V CDR1 and CDR2: LNHDA, SQIVND (reference sequence). V was cut by 5 bases and J by 2 bases, with 12 bases left in between. The CDR3 loop spans 14 amino acids. CDR3 in amino acids: CASSSPPENYGYTF. The CDR3 DNA reads TGTGCCAGTAGTTCTCCCCCAGAGAACTATGGCTACACCTTC.

The CDR3 DNA reads as TGTGCCACCAGCAGCCTAGCGGGGGGTTCCGAGCAGTACTTC. Its translation: CATSSLAGGSEQYF. The J gene is TRBJ2-7, the V gene TRBV15; 11 bases align to TRBD2. The CDR3 extends over 14 amino acids. Germline lookup yields CDR1 LNHNV and CDR2 YYDKDF (reference sequence). V was pared by 3 bases and J by 6 bases, with 4 bases of the junction left unmatched.

As DNA, the CDR3 is TGTGCCAGCAGCTTAGTGTGGGATTCGGGAAACACCATATATTTT. This codes for CASSLVWDSGNTIYF. The chain has TRBV7-6 and TRBJ1-3; D is uncertain. Trimming removed 1 base at V and 4 bases at J, with 11 bases between. CDR3 length: 15 residues. Germline V lookup: CDR1 SGHVS, CDR2 FNYEAQ.

The chain has TRBV5-3 and TRBJ2-5; 8 bases are a match to TRBD1. TRBV5-3 is labeled an ORF, and its function is uncertain. Unmatched junction bases numbered 7, after V lost 0 bases and J lost 3 bases. This CDR3 is built from 16 residues. CDR3 sequence reads: CARSLEAGQGKETQYF. CDR3 DNA: TGTGCCAGAAGCTTGGAAGCTGGACAGGGAAAAGAGACCCAGTACTTC.